These 3 T cell receptor beta chains were sequenced from one sample in a study of radiation and T cells in renal cell carcinoma. Produced via immunoSEQ multiplex PCR; TCRdb's table is partial and in-frame only. The table shows 150,000 or so clones, with approximately 90% occurring only once. Described time point: baseline pretreatment blood. Treatment defined: 15 Gy SBRT to primary tumor, nephrectomy 4 weeks later. The specimen comprised blood, sampled from a patient whose treatment included radiotherapy and nephrectomy. The origin of the receptors is a woman in her sixties or seventies with renal cell carcinoma.

The rearrangement joins TRBV5-1 to TRBJ2-3; D is perhaps TRBD1 or TRBD2 (6 bases each). The CDR3 runs 15 residues. V shed 1 base and J shed 0 bases, with 9 bases lying between them. Germline V gene sequence: CDR1 SGHRS, CDR2 YFSETQ. The CDR3 DNA reads as TGCGCCAGCAGCTTGCAGGGGACTAGCACAGATACGCAGTATTTT. Translating it yields CASSLQGTSTDTQYF.

This sequence joins TRBV9 and TRBJ2-7, with a possible D match to TRBD2 (6 bases). This CDR3 has 16 residues. V was trimmed by 3 bases and J by 0 bases, leaving 16 bases between them. CDR1 and CDR2 (germline): SGDLS, YYNGEE. CDR3 amino acids: CASSADGGPSSYEQYF. CDR3 DNA: TGTGCCAGCAGCGCGGATGGAGGGCCTAGCTCCTACGAGCAGTACTTC.

The rearrangement links TRBV6-6 to TRBJ1-4; the D gene is possibly TRBD1 (5 bases). The CDR3 length is 15 residues. Trimming pared 6 bases from V and 3 bases from J, leaving 14 bases between. Looked up from germline, CDR1 is MNHNY and CDR2 is SVGAGI (reference sequence). CDR3 bases: TGTGCCAGCAGGCCCCAGGGAGGGTCTAATGAAAAACTGTTTTTT. Its protein product is CASRPQGGSNEKLFF.